The sample holds a few counts of the clone carrying this T cell receptor beta chain. As originally analysed: Amplification of reference gene primers was used by the study to estimate nucleated cell counts. Measured with immunoSEQ multiplex PCR; TCRdb has only the in-frame clones, and not every one. The V and J calls and clone size were taken over from that table, and D and trimming were inferred from the DNA. Here the sample spans just over 300,000 clones, 90% being singletons. The data were taken from a study of blood T cell repertoires in COVID-19. As for the study in general: T cells, B-cell-depleted T cells, or PBMCs supplied cDNA or gDNA.

The CDR3 loop spans 15 amino acids. Looked up from germline, CDR1 is LNHDA and CDR2 is SQIVND (reference sequence). The V gene lost 1 base and the J gene lost 4 bases, with 13 bases spanning the gap. The sequenced sample consisted of PBMCs or T cells enriched from blood (not recorded which). The TCR comes from a woman between 18 and 29 years old with acute COVID-19. This rearrangement joins TRBV19 to TRBJ2-5; tentatively, D is TRBD1 (5 bases). For the CDR3, the DNA is TGTGCCAGTAGTATAGTCCCATCTGGGGCAGAGACCCAGTACTTC. Translation gives CASSIVPSGAETQYF.